One T cell receptor (beta chain) is described in this entry. V lost 7 bases and J 5 bases, leaving 12 bases between the germline ends. Germline CDR1 and CDR2: SNHLY and FYNNEI. This CDR3 has 13 residues. Only in-frame clones appear in the TCRdb table, and some are missing; sequencing was by immunoSEQ multiplex PCR. The data show some 150,000 clones, with 80% to 90% seen just once and less than 5% held by the top ten. The data originate from a study of blood T cell repertoires in COVID-19. The receptor's source is a woman in her fifties or sixties who had recovered from COVID-19. Sequencing used peripheral blood. The chain recombines TRBV2 with TRBJ1-5; D remains unclear. CDR3 nucleotide sequence: TGTGCCAGCACGCGAGCTTTCTATCAGCCCCAGCATTTT. It translates to CASTRAFYQPQHF.